This TCR beta chain comes out of a study of blood T cell repertoires in COVID-19. Study-level background: Specimens from acute and convalescent COVID-19 originated in the United States, Italy and Spain.

V gave up 4 bases and J gave up 7 bases; unmatched junction bases: 7. This CDR3 contains 15 residues. Germline-derived CDR1 and CDR2 are SGDLS and YYNGEE. Produced via immunoSEQ multiplex PCR; TCRdb's table is partial and in-frame only. The table has about 130,000 clones, more than 85% seen once; the top ten hold around 2.9%. Sequencing was carried out using peripheral blood. The chain uses TRBV9 and TRBJ1-6; 8 bases are a match to TRBD1. The receptor's source is a man in his 60s with active or convalescent COVID-19. The CDR3 sequence is CASSPWTGNNSPLHF. The DNA for the CDR3 is TGTGCCAGCAGCCCCTGGACAGGGAACAATTCACCCCTCCACTTT. The whole variable domain, filled in from reference TRBV9 and TRBJ1-6, reads DSGVTQTPKHLITATGQRVTLRCSPRSGDLSVYWYQQSLDQGLQFLIQYYNGEERAKGNILERFSAQQFPDLHSELNLSSLELGDSALYFCASSPWTGNNSPLHFGNGTRLTVT.